These T cell receptor beta chains were read from a single sample in a study of T cell responses to AZD1222 COVID-19 vaccine. Assay used: immunoSEQ multiplex PCR; TCRdb lists only in-frame clones, some missing. Altogether about 150,000 clones are present, about 90% being singletons, with the ten largest covering 5.5%. The material was peripheral blood, obtained on day 0 of MenACWY control vaccination. The receptors were sampled from an adult in good health. Both conserved end residues are part of each CDR3. D genes are given only for firm matches. The listing skips clone size in some rows; elsewhere it reads once, few, many or a size class.

>15|TRBD1|NA|TRBJ1-1|TRBV5-4
TGTGCCAGCAGCCTAGGACAGGTTTGGAACACTGAAGCTTTCTTT
CASSLGQVWNTEAFF
>13|NA|few|TRBJ1-2|TRBV12-3/TRBV12-4
TGTGCCAGCAGTCCCCGGCTCGGCTATGGCTACACCTTC
CASSPRLGYGYTF
>16|NA|once|TRBJ2-2|TRBV6-4
TGTGCCAGCAGTGACAGGCCAGGGACGGCCACCGGGGAGCTGTTTTTT
CASSDRPGTATGELFF
>15|TRBD1|NA|TRBJ2-5|TRBV5-1
TGCGCCAGCAGCTTGAGGGGCAGGGGGAAAGAGACCCAGTACTTC
CASSLRGRGKETQYF
>14|NA|NA|TRBJ1-3|TRBV28
TGTGCCAGCACTATCGGGGCTATAGGAAACACCATATATTTT
CASTIGAIGNTIYF
>16|TRBD1|NA|TRBJ2-5|TRBV16
TGTGCCAGCAGCCAATCAGGGGGACAGGGTCAAGAGACCCAGTACTTC
CASSQSGGQGQETQYF
>14|NA|few|TRBJ1-5|TRBV4-3
TGCGCCAGCAGCTTAGGGCTCGCCAATCAGCCCCAGCATTTT
CASSLGLANQPQHF
>12|NA|NA|TRBJ1-2|TRBV29-1
TGCAGCACCTCCTGGGGAGGGGATGGCTACACCTTC
CSTSWGGDGYTF
>14|TRBD1|NA|TRBJ1-1|TRBV15
TGTGCCACCAGCAGGCCAGGGGGCTTCTCTGAAGCTTTCTTT
CATSRPGGFSEAFF
>15|NA|NA|TRBJ1-2|TRBV5-5
TGTGCCAGCAGCTTGGGACCGACACAGGGAATTGGCTACACCTTC
CASSLGPTQGIGYTF
>15|NA|few|TRBJ1-1|TRBV4-3
TGCGCCAGCAGCCAAAGCCAGGGGTTGAACACTGAAGCTTTCTTT
CASSQSQGLNTEAFF
>13|NA|NA|TRBJ1-2|TRBV13
TGTGCCAGCAGGGCTAGGGCTCTCTATGGCTACACCTTC
CASRARALYGYTF
>14|TRBD1|NA|TRBJ1-2|TRBV27
TGTGCCAGCATCACAAACCGGGACAGGGTTGGCTACACCTTC
CASITNRDRVGYTF
>14|NA|NA|TRBJ1-1|TRBV6-4
TGTGCCAGCAGTAATCAGGCAGGGAGCACTGAAGCTTTCTTT
CASSNQAGSTEAFF
>13|NA|NA|TRBJ2-7|TRBV12-3/TRBV12-4
TGTGCCAGCAGTTTCTTTAGCGGAGCCGAGCAGTACTTC
CASSFFSGAEQYF
>16|TRBD1|NA|TRBJ1-1|TRBV5-6
TGTGCCAGCAGCCTCCCCGGGACAGGGGCGGACACTGAAGCTTTCTTT
CASSLPGTGADTEAFF
>16|NA|NA|TRBJ2-3|TRBV5-4
TGTGCCAGCAGCATTGGCAGACAGGGAGGCCCAGATACGCAGTATTTT
CASSIGRQGGPDTQYF
>12|TRBD2|once|TRBJ2-7|TRBV19
TGTGCCACCCGGGGGGGACTCTACGAGCAGTACTTC
CATRGGLYEQYF
>16|TRBD1|once|TRBJ2-2|TRBV15
TGTGCCACCAGCAGAGGTACAGGGGTCGTCACCGGGGAGCTGTTTTTT
CATSRGTGVVTGELFF
>11|NA|NA|TRBJ2-3|TRBV30
TGTGCCTGGAGTACCACAGATACGCAGTATTTT
CAWSTTDTQYF
>16|NA|NA|TRBJ1-6|TRBV29-1
TGCAGCGTTGAAGGAAAGGCCGACTCCTATAATTCACCCCTCCACTTT
CSVEGKADSYNSPLHF
>15|TRBD1|NA|TRBJ2-3|TRBV19
TGTGCCAGTAGCCTACCGGGACAGGGGACCGAGGCGCAGTATTTT
CASSLPGQGTEAQYF
>14|NA|NA|TRBJ2-7|TRBV29-1
TGCAGCGTCCGGAGTGAGGGCGCATCCTACGAGCAGTACTTC
CSVRSEGASYEQYF
>12|TRBD1|few|TRBJ2-1|TRBV7-2
TGTGCCAGCAGCCGGAACAGGGGAGAGCAGTTCTTC
CASSRNRGEQFF
>13|NA|NA|TRBJ1-1|TRBV11-2
TGTGCCAGCAGCTTTCACAGGCAGCTAGAAGCTTTCTTT
CASSFHRQLEAFF
>17|TRBD1|NA|TRBJ2-6|TRBV5-8
TGTGCCAGCAGCTACCGGGGACAGAACTCTGGGGCCAACGTCCTGACTTTC
CASSYRGQNSGANVLTF
>13|NA|NA|TRBJ2-2|TRBV5-4
TGTGCCAGCAGCTCGCAGAACACCGGGGAGCTGTTTTTT
CASSSQNTGELFF
>14|TRBD1|NA|TRBJ1-2|TRBV28
TGTGCCAGCAGTGGAAGGACAGGTGACTATGGCTACACCTTC
CASSGRTGDYGYTF
>14|NA|NA|TRBJ2-2|TRBV6-6
TGTGCCAGCAGAGAAACAGGGTTCACCGGGGAGCTGTTTTTT
CASRETGFTGELFF
>15|NA|NA|TRBJ1-1|TRBV29-1
TGCAGCGTTGTGCAGGGTTTTCCCCGGGACACTGAAGCTTTCTTT
CSVVQGFPRDTEAFF
>14|NA|NA|TRBJ1-4|TRBV5-1
TGCGCCAGCAGCATCTATGCAGGAGATGAAAAACTGTTTTTT
CASSIYAGDEKLFF
>13|NA|NA|TRBJ2-3|TRBV7-2
TGTGCCAGCAGCTTACAGGGTTTAGATACGCAGTATTTT
CASSLQGLDTQYF
>15|TRBD1|NA|TRBJ1-2|TRBV28
TGTGCCAGCAGTTCCGGACAGGGATCTAACTATGGCTACACCTTC
CASSSGQGSNYGYTF
>16|TRBD1|once|TRBJ1-1|TRBV10-3
TGTGCCATCAGTCCCTCTTTGGGACAGGGATCCACTGAAGCTTTCTTT
CAISPSLGQGSTEAFF
>16|TRBD2|few|TRBJ2-2|TRBV5-6
TGTGCCAGCAGCCCCCCTAGCGGGAGGGTCACCGGGGAGCTGTTTTTT
CASSPPSGRVTGELFF
>15|NA|NA|TRBJ2-1|TRBV4-2
TGTGCCAGCAGCCAAGTGGGGGGGGGCGCTTTCGAGCAGTTCTTC
CASSQVGGGAFEQFF
>12|NA|NA|TRBJ1-1|TRBV29-1
TGCAGCGGTAGGGGCGCGAACACTGAAGCTTTCTTT
CSGRGANTEAFF
>14|NA|NA|TRBJ1-5|TRBV15
TGTGCCACCAGCCTGGGGCTGGGGAATCAGCCCCAGCATTTT
CATSLGLGNQPQHF
>15|NA|NA|TRBJ1-6|TRBV21-1
TGTGCCAGCAGCCCTAGGGACAGTAATAATTCACCCCTCCACTTT
CASSPRDSNNSPLHF
>17|NA|once|TRBJ2-7|TRBV4-3
TGCGCCAGCAGCCAAGGAGAAGGGGCGACCCCTTACTACGAGCAGTACTTC
CASSQGEGATPYYEQYF
>15|TRBD1|NA|TRBJ1-4|TRBV2
TGTGCCAGCAGAGGACAGGGGGTACCTAATGAAAAACTGTTTTTT
CASRGQGVPNEKLFF
>15|NA|NA|TRBJ1-2|TRBV27
TGTGCCAGCCGAAAAAACGGGGAACTCAACTATGGCTACACCTTC
CASRKNGELNYGYTF